The sequence of this T cell receptor beta chain was determined in a study of OX40 agonist ivuxolimab in advanced cancers. Repertoires were generated with immunoSEQ multiplex PCR, while TCRdb's copy carries only in-frame clones and drops some. The sample consists of some 57,000 clones, about 90% of them appearing once. This clone came up once. Per germline, CDR1 SGHRS and CDR2 YFSETQ. With 2 bases removed from V and 8 bases from J, the gap between germline ends came to 13 bases. This CDR3 is built from 14 residues. This chain connects TRBV5-1 to TRBJ1-4; a possible D gene is TRBD1 (5 bases). Material: CD4+ or CD8+ T cells sorted from blood, obtained in a trial of the OX40 agonist ivuxolimab. This sequence originates from an adult with an advanced solid tumor such as melanoma, head and neck, liver or kidney cancer. The DNA of the CDR3 is TGCGCCAGCAGCTTCGGCAGGGATGGAGAAAAACTGTTTTTT. Encoded protein: CASSFGRDGEKLFF.